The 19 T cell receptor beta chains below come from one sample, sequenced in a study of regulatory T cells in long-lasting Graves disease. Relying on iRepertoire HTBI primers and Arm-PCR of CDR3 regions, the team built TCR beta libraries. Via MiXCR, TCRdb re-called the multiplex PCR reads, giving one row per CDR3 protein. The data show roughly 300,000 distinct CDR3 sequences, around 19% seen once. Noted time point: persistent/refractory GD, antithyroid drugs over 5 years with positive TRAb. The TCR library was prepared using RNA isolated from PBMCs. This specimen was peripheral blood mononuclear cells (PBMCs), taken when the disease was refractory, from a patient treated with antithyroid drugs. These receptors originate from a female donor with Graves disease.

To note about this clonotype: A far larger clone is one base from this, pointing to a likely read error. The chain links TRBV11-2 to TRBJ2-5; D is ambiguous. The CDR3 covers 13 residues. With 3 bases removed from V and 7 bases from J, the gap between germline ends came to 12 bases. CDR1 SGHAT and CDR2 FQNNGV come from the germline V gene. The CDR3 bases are TGTGCCAGCAGCTTCCAGTCGAGAGGGACCCAGTACTTC. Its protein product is CASSFQSRGTQYF.

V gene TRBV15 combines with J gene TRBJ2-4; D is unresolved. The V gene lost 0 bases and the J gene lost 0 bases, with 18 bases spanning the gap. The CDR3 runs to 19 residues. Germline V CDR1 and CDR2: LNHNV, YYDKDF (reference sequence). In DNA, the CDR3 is TGTGCCACCAGCAGAGATCGTAGGGCTGCGAGTGCAGCCAAAAACATTCAGTACTTC. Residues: CATSRDRRAASAAKNIQYF.

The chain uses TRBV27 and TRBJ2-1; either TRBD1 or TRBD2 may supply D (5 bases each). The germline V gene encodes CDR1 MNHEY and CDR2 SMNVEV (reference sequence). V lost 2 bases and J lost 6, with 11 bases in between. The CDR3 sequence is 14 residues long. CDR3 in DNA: TGTGCCAGCAGTTTAATTCCGGGGCCCAATGAGCAGTTCTTC. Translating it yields CASSLIPGPNEQFF.

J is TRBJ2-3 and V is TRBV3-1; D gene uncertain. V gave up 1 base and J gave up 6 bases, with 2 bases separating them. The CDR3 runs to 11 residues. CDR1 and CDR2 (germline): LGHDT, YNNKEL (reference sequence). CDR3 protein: CASSQGDTQYF. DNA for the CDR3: TGTGCCAGCAGCCAAGGGGATACGCAGTATTTT.

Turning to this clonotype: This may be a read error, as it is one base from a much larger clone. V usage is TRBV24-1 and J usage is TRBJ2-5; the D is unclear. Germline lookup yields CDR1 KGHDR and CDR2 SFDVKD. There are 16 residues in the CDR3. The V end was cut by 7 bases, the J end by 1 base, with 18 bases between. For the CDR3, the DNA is TGTGCCACCAGAGTGGTGGCCAGACGGATCCAAGAGACCCAGTACTTC. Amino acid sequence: CATRVVARRIQETQYF.

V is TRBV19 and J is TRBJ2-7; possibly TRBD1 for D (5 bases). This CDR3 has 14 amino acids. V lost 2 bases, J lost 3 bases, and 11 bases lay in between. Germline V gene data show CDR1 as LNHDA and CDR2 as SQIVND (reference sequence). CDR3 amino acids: CASSITGDSYEQYF. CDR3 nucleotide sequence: TGTGCCAGTAGTATAACGGGCGACAGCTACGAGCAGTACTTC.

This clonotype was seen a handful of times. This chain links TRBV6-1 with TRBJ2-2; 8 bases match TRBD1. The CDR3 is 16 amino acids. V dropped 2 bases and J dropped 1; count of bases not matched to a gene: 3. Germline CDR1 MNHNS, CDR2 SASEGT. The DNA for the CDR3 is TGTGCCAGCAGTGAACAGGGGGCTATGAACACCGGGGAGCTGTTTTTT. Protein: CASSEQGAMNTGELFF.

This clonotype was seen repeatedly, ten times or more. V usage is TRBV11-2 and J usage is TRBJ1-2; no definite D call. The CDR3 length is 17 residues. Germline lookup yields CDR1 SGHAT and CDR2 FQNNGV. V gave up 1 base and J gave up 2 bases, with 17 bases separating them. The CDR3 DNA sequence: TGTGCCAGCAGCTTAGTGTTAATGGCGGGGTTCAACTATGGCTACACCTTC. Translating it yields CASSLVLMAGFNYGYTF.

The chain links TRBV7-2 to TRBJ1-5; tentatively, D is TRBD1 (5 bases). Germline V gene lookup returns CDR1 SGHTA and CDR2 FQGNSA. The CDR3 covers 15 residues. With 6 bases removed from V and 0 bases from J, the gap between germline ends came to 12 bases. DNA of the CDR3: TGTGCCAGCAGGCTGGGGGGAAATAGCAATCAGCCCCAGCATTTT. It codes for CASRLGGNSNQPQHF.

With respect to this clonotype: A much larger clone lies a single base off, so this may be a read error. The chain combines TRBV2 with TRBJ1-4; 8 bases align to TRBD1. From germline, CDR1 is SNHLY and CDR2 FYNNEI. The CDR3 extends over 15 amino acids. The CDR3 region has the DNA TGTGCCAGCAGACCTATGGACAGGGTTAATGAAAAACTGGTTTTT. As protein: CASRPMDRVNEKLVF.

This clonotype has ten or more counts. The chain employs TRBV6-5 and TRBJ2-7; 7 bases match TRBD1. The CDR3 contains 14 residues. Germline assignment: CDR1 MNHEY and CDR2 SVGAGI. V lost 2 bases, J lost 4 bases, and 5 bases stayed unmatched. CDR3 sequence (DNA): TGTGCCAGCAGTTACCTCAGGGGGTTATACGAGCAGTACTTC. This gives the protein CASSYLRGLYEQYF.

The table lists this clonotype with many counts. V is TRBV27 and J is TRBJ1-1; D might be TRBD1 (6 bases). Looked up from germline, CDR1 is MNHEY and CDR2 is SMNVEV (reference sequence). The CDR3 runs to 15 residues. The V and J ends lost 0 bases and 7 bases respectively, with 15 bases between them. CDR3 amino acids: CASSLSPRGADEAFF. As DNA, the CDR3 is TGTGCCAGCAGTTTATCGCCCCGGGGGGCGGATGAAGCTTTCTTT.

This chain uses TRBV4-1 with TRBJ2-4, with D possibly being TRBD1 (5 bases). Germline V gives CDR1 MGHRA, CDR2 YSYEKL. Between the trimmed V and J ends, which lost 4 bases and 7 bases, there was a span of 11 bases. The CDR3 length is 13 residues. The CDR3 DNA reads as TGCGCCAGCAGCCTGGGGCGAGAGAACATTCAGTACTTC. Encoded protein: CASSLGRENIQYF.

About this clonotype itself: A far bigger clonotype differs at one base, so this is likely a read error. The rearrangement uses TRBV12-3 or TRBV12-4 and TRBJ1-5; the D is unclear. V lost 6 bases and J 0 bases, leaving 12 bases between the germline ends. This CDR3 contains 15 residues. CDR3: CASRAGIYSNQPQHF. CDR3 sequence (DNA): TGTGCCAGCAGGGCCGGTATCTATAGCAATCAGCCCCAGCATTTT.

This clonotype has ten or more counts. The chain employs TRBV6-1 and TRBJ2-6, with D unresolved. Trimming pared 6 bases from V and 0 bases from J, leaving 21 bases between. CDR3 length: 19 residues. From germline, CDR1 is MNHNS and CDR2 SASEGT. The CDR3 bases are TGTGCCAGCAGAGGATTCACGACCTTATTAAGCTCTGGGGCCAACGTCCTGACTTTC. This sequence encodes CASRGFTTLLSSGANVLTF.

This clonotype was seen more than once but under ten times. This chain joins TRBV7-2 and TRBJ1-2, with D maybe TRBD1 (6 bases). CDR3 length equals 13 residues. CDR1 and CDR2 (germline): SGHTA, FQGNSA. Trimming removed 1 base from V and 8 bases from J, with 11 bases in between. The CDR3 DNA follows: TGTGCCAGCAGCTTAGGGTGGGGGCACGGCTACACCTTC. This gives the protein CASSLGWGHGYTF. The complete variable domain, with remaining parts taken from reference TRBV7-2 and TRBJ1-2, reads GAGVSQSPSNKVTEKGKDVELRCDPISGHTALYWYRQSLGQGLEFLIYFQGNSAPDKSGLPSDRFSAERTGGSVSTLTIQRTQQEDSAVYLCASSLGWGHGYTFGSGTRLTVV.

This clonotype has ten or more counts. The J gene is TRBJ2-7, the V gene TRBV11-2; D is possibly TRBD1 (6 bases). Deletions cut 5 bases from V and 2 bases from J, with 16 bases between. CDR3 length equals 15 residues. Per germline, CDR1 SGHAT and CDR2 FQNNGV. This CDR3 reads CASSPTYGQTYEQYF. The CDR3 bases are TGTGCCAGCAGCCCAACCTACGGACAGACCTACGAGCAGTACTTC.

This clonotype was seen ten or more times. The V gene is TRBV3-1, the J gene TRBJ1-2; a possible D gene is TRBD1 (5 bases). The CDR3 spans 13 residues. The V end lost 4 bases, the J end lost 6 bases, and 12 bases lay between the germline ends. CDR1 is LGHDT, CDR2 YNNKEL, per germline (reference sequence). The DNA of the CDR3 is TGTGCCAGCAGCCCGCAGGGACTTCATGGCTACACCTTC. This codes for CASSPQGLHGYTF.

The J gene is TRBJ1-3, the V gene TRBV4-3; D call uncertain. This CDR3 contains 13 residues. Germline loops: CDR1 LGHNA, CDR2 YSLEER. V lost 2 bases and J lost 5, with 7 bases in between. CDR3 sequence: CASSQTLRNTIYF. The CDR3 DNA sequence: TGCGCCAGCAGCCAAACTCTCAGAAACACCATATATTTT.